This T cell receptor (beta chain) was sequenced in a study of CD8+ T cells in alopecia areata. The study, taken as a whole, reports: Lesional scalp displayed greater clonality than normal scalp, most notably in alopecia totalis/universalis. Against the mouse data, patients shared TCRs less clearly, possibly for HLA reasons.

On this clone itself: Its antigen is currently unknown.

It was from alopecia areata patients that lesional scalp punch biopsies and peripheral blood were collected. Reverse transcribed after extraction, RNA yielded cDNA as the sequencing template. TCRdb's table, derived via immunoSEQ multiplex PCR, lists solely in-frame clones and lacks some. The sample yields 65,000 to 75,000 clones, approximately 46% seen once. J gave up 6 bases and V 4 bases, and 12 bases lay outside the gene matches. The CDR3 is made up of 15 amino acids. The germline V gene encodes CDR1 SQVTM and CDR2 ANQGSEA. The TCR was taken from a human donor with alopecia areata. The sample here was CD8+ T cells sorted from blood, taken at week 0. V is TRBV29-1 and J is TRBJ2-1; 7 bases match TRBD2. This CDR3 reads CSVGSGRELGNEQFF. CDR3 nucleotide sequence: TGCAGCGTTGGGTCAGGGCGGGAGCTGGGCAATGAGCAGTTCTTC.